A selection of T cell receptor beta chains follows, all from one sample in a study of blood T cell repertoires in COVID-19. Sequenced by immunoSEQ multiplex PCR; TCRdb stores in-frame clones only, minus some. The data hold about 190,000 clones, with about 82% observed a single time. The sequencing sample was made of PBMCs or T cells enriched from blood (not recorded which). Receptors originate from a middle-aged man with acute COVID-19. The CDR3 runs from the conserved cysteine through the conserved F or W. A D gene is named only where the DNA matches it firmly. Clone sizes are given selectively: once, few, many, or a class where the clone is expanded.

clone_size: .
v_call: TRBV19
j_call: TRBJ1-2
d_call: .
cdr3_aa: CASSIPQATGINGYTF
cdr3_nt: TGTGCCAGTAGTATACCCCAAGCAACAGGGATCAATGGCTACACCTTC

clone_size: once
v_call: TRBV30
j_call: TRBJ2-3
d_call: .
cdr3_aa: CAWSRAEVYTDTQYF
cdr3_nt: TGTGCCTGGAGTCGAGCGGAAGTGTACACAGATACGCAGTATTTT

clone_size: .
v_call: TRBV30
j_call: TRBJ2-1
d_call: .
cdr3_aa: CAWSVGASSYNEQFF
cdr3_nt: TGTGCCTGGAGTGTAGGGGCGAGCTCCTACAATGAGCAGTTCTTC

clone_size: .
v_call: TRBV5-1
j_call: TRBJ1-1
d_call: .
cdr3_aa: CASSSLTGLNTEAFF
cdr3_nt: TGCGCCAGCAGCTCACTAACAGGTTTGAACACTGAAGCTTTCTTT

clone_size: .
v_call: TRBV27
j_call: TRBJ2-3
d_call: TRBD2
cdr3_aa: CASSLSGGGPDTQYF
cdr3_nt: TGTGCCAGTTCCCTTAGCGGGGGGGGCCCAGATACGCAGTATTTT

clone_size: .
v_call: TRBV19
j_call: TRBJ1-2
d_call: .
cdr3_aa: CASSIERTGVYGYTF
cdr3_nt: TGTGCCAGTAGTATAGAGAGAACAGGCGTCTATGGCTACACCTTC

clone_size: .
v_call: TRBV7-3
j_call: TRBJ1-1
d_call: .
cdr3_aa: CASTLVSGFF
cdr3_nt: TGTGCCAGCACCCTAGTTTCGGGTTTCTTT

clone_size: .
v_call: TRBV6-5
j_call: TRBJ2-6
d_call: TRBD2
cdr3_aa: CASSSAGAGANVLTF
cdr3_nt: TGTGCCAGCAGTTCCGCGGGAGCCGGGGCCAACGTCCTGACTTTC

clone_size: few
v_call: TRBV4-3
j_call: TRBJ2-3
d_call: TRBD2
cdr3_aa: CASSQETRGSGGDTQYF
cdr3_nt: TGCGCCAGCAGCCAAGAGACTCGCGGGAGTGGAGGGGATACGCAGTATTTT

clone_size: .
v_call: TRBV7-9
j_call: TRBJ1-5
d_call: .
cdr3_aa: CASSLATEDQPQHF
cdr3_nt: TGTGCCAGCAGCTTAGCGACAGAGGATCAGCCCCAGCATTTT

clone_size: .
v_call: TRBV2
j_call: TRBJ2-3
d_call: TRBD2
cdr3_aa: CASTRGADTQYF
cdr3_nt: TGTGCCAGCACCCGGGGGGCAGATACGCAGTATTTT

clone_size: .
v_call: TRBV19
j_call: TRBJ1-4
d_call: .
cdr3_aa: CASSMNSNNEKLFF
cdr3_nt: TGTGCCAGTAGTATGAACAGCAATAATGAAAAACTGTTTTTT

clone_size: .
v_call: TRBV7-3
j_call: TRBJ2-5
d_call: .
cdr3_aa: CASSLFSGSGETQYF
cdr3_nt: TGTGCCAGCAGCTTATTTTCCGGGTCGGGAGAGACCCAGTACTTC

clone_size: .
v_call: TRBV18
j_call: TRBJ2-7
d_call: .
cdr3_aa: CASSIGTLRSYEQYF
cdr3_nt: TGTGCCAGCTCAATAGGGACACTCCGCTCCTACGAGCAGTACTTC

clone_size: .
v_call: TRBV21-1
j_call: TRBJ2-1
d_call: .
cdr3_aa: CASSKSSGPYNEQFF
cdr3_nt: TGTGCCAGCAGCAAGTCTAGCGGACCTTACAATGAGCAGTTCTTC

clone_size: few
v_call: TRBV2
j_call: TRBJ1-2
d_call: TRBD1
cdr3_aa: CASSPTGGTNYYGYTF
cdr3_nt: TGTGCCAGCAGTCCGACAGGGGGCACAAACTACTATGGCTACACCTTC

clone_size: .
v_call: TRBV5-4
j_call: TRBJ2-1
d_call: .
cdr3_aa: CASSSKSGEQFF
cdr3_nt: TGTGCCAGCAGCTCGAAGTCAGGTGAGCAGTTCTTC

clone_size: .
v_call: TRBV7-9
j_call: TRBJ1-2
d_call: .
cdr3_aa: CASSFDGGGGYTF
cdr3_nt: TGTGCCAGCAGCTTTGACGGGGGTGGAGGCTACACCTTC

clone_size: .
v_call: TRBV6-1
j_call: TRBJ1-2
d_call: .
cdr3_aa: CASSERQNYGYTF
cdr3_nt: TGTGCCAGCAGTGAAAGACAGAACTATGGCTACACCTTC

clone_size: .
v_call: TRBV3-1/TRBV3-2
j_call: TRBJ2-3
d_call: TRBD2
cdr3_aa: CASSQDRVAGSTDTQYF
cdr3_nt: TGTGCCAGCAGCCAAGATCGCGTAGCGGGAAGCACAGATACGCAGTATTTT

clone_size: .
v_call: TRBV27
j_call: TRBJ2-2
d_call: TRBD1
cdr3_aa: CASSLLRRQGAIGELFF
cdr3_nt: TGTGCCAGCAGTTTATTAAGGCGACAGGGGGCAATCGGGGAGCTGTTTTTT

clone_size: .
v_call: TRBV2
j_call: TRBJ2-3
d_call: .
cdr3_aa: CASALITGSPDTQYF
cdr3_nt: TGTGCCAGCGCCCTAATAACAGGGTCACCAGATACGCAGTATTTT

clone_size: .
v_call: TRBV28
j_call: TRBJ1-2
d_call: .
cdr3_aa: CASSSASGNYGYTF
cdr3_nt: TGTGCCAGCAGTTCAGCCTCAGGAAACTATGGCTACACCTTC

clone_size: .
v_call: TRBV7-8
j_call: TRBJ1-2
d_call: .
cdr3_aa: CASSPRTVSYGYTF
cdr3_nt: TGTGCCAGCAGCCCACGGACAGTTTCCTATGGCTACACCTTC

clone_size: .
v_call: TRBV18
j_call: TRBJ2-7
d_call: TRBD2
cdr3_aa: CASSPDEAGGKYEQYF
cdr3_nt: TGTGCCAGCTCACCAGATGAAGCGGGAGGAAAATACGAGCAGTACTTC

clone_size: once
v_call: TRBV19
j_call: TRBJ2-7
d_call: TRBD2
cdr3_aa: CASSTREGREQYF
cdr3_nt: TGTGCCAGTAGTACCCGGGAGGGCCGCGAGCAGTACTTC

clone_size: .
v_call: TRBV7-6
j_call: TRBJ1-1
d_call: .
cdr3_aa: CASSTLENLAFF
cdr3_nt: TGTGCCAGCAGCACGCTAGAGAATCTAGCTTTCTTT

clone_size: .
v_call: TRBV6-5
j_call: TRBJ1-1
d_call: .
cdr3_aa: CASNGNTEAFF
cdr3_nt: TGTGCCAGCAACGGGAACACTGAAGCTTTCTTT

clone_size: .
v_call: TRBV7-8
j_call: TRBJ1-1
d_call: TRBD1
cdr3_aa: CASSLTPGTGYGDAGAFF
cdr3_nt: TGTGCCAGCAGCTTAACCCCGGGGACAGGGTACGGAGATGCGGGGGCTTTCTTT

clone_size: .
v_call: TRBV7-6
j_call: TRBJ1-3
d_call: .
cdr3_aa: CASSLVAGSSGNTIYF
cdr3_nt: TGTGCCAGCAGCTTAGTTGCCGGGAGCTCTGGAAACACCATATATTTT

clone_size: once
v_call: TRBV2
j_call: TRBJ1-1
d_call: TRBD1
cdr3_aa: CASRVSGQGVAEAFF
cdr3_nt: TGTGCCAGCAGAGTCTCCGGACAGGGGGTCGCTGAAGCTTTCTTT

clone_size: once
v_call: TRBV6-5
j_call: TRBJ2-7
d_call: .
cdr3_aa: CASTSPQGGYEQYF
cdr3_nt: TGTGCCAGCACCTCACCTCAGGGCGGTTACGAGCAGTACTTC

clone_size: .
v_call: TRBV20-1
j_call: TRBJ1-1
d_call: .
cdr3_aa: CSAKSSAFF
cdr3_nt: TGCAGTGCGAAGAGTTCCGCTTTCTTT

clone_size: .
v_call: TRBV11-2
j_call: TRBJ2-7
d_call: TRBD1
cdr3_aa: CASSPLRDRVPEQYF
cdr3_nt: TGTGCCAGCAGCCCACTCCGGGACAGGGTCCCCGAGCAGTACTTC

clone_size: .
v_call: TRBV27
j_call: TRBJ2-1
d_call: .
cdr3_aa: CASSSLREIDEQFF
cdr3_nt: TGTGCCAGCAGTTCCCTCCGGGAGATCGATGAGCAGTTCTTC

clone_size: .
v_call: TRBV5-1
j_call: TRBJ2-3
d_call: .
cdr3_aa: CASTVQGEGTDTQYF
cdr3_nt: TGCGCCAGCACCGTACAGGGAGAAGGGACAGATACGCAGTATTTT

clone_size: .
v_call: TRBV29-1
j_call: TRBJ2-3
d_call: TRBD1
cdr3_aa: CSVERTGSDTQYF
cdr3_nt: TGCAGCGTTGAACGGACAGGGAGCGATACGCAGTATTTT

clone_size: .
v_call: TRBV30
j_call: TRBJ2-5
d_call: TRBD2
cdr3_aa: CAWSSSGIETQYF
cdr3_nt: TGTGCCTGGAGTTCAAGCGGGATAGAGACCCAGTACTTC

clone_size: .
v_call: TRBV9
j_call: TRBJ1-5
d_call: .
cdr3_aa: CASSVQSSNQPQHF
cdr3_nt: TGTGCCAGCAGCGTTCAGTCCAGCAATCAGCCCCAGCATTTT

clone_size: .
v_call: TRBV27
j_call: TRBJ2-1
d_call: .
cdr3_aa: CACSGTQSSYNEQFF
cdr3_nt: TGTGCCTGCTCCGGGACTCAGAGCTCCTACAATGAGCAGTTCTTC

clone_size: .
v_call: TRBV11-2
j_call: TRBJ1-4
d_call: TRBD1
cdr3_aa: CASSSDRGANEKLFF
cdr3_nt: TGTGCCAGCAGTTCTGACAGGGGTGCTAATGAAAAACTGTTTTTT

clone_size: .
v_call: TRBV28
j_call: TRBJ1-6
d_call: .
cdr3_aa: CASSPGGNSPLHF
cdr3_nt: TGTGCCAGCAGTCCGGGGGGGAATTCACCCCTCCACTTT

clone_size: .
v_call: TRBV19
j_call: TRBJ1-5
d_call: .
cdr3_aa: CASSISGDQPQHF
cdr3_nt: TGTGCCAGTAGTATATCGGGGGATCAGCCCCAGCATTTT

clone_size: .
v_call: TRBV11-2
j_call: TRBJ2-1
d_call: .
cdr3_aa: CASSLERAALDEQFF
cdr3_nt: TGTGCCAGCAGCTTAGAGCGGGCAGCATTGGATGAGCAGTTCTTC

clone_size: few
v_call: TRBV2
j_call: TRBJ1-1
d_call: TRBD1
cdr3_aa: CASSPTGINTEAFF
cdr3_nt: TGTGCCAGCAGCCCGACAGGGATTAACACTGAAGCTTTCTTT

clone_size: .
v_call: TRBV12-5
j_call: TRBJ1-1
d_call: .
cdr3_aa: CASGTYRESHTEAFF
cdr3_nt: TGTGCTAGTGGTACGTACAGGGAGTCGCACACTGAAGCTTTCTTT

clone_size: .
v_call: TRBV11-2
j_call: TRBJ2-3
d_call: TRBD1
cdr3_aa: CASSFGTGGADTQYF
cdr3_nt: TGTGCCAGCAGCTTCGGGACAGGGGGTGCAGATACGCAGTATTTT

clone_size: .
v_call: TRBV6-5
j_call: TRBJ2-7
d_call: TRBD1
cdr3_aa: CASNRDRVTYEQYF
cdr3_nt: TGTGCCAGCAACCGGGACAGGGTCACCTACGAGCAGTACTTC